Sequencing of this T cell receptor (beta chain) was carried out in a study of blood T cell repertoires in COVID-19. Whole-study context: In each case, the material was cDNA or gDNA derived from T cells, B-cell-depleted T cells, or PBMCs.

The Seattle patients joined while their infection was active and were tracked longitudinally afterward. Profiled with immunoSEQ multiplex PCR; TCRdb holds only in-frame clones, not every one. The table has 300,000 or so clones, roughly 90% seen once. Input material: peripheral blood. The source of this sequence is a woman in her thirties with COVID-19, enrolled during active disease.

The CDR3 DNA reads TGTGCCAGCAGCATAGACAGGGTGCCCTACGAGCAGTACTTC. Its protein is CASSIDRVPYEQYF. The rearrangement joins TRBV6-5 to TRBJ2-7; 7 bases fit TRBD1. The CDR3 loop spans 14 amino acids. Germline assignment: CDR1 MNHEY and CDR2 SVGAGI. J gave up 2 bases and V 6 bases, and 7 bases lay outside the gene matches.